The sequence of this T cell receptor (beta chain) was determined in a study of vaccination and CD4 T cells after COVID-19. Remarks on this clonotype: Its antigen is unidentified.

The Oncomine TCR Beta short-read assay was applied to DNA of cultured CD4+ T cells. TCRdb recomputed calls from the PCR reads with MiXCR, one row per CDR3 protein. The table includes around 21,000 distinct CDR3 sequences, about 61% detected once. The length of the CDR3 is 12 residues. Germline loops: CDR1 MNHNS, CDR2 SASEGT. The V end was cut by 8 bases, the J end by 0 bases, with 6 bases between. Sample treatment: approximately 11-day PBMC culture with coronavirus spike peptide pools or control peptides (ViraFEST assay). The sequencing sample was made of CD4+ T cells from blood, cultured in vitro. V is TRBV6-1 and J is TRBJ2-3; no reliable D call. The receptor's source is a human donor who had recovered from COVID-19. Here the CDR3 DNA reads TGTGCCAGCCTTTCTAGCACAGATACGCAGTATTTT. Translation gives CASLSSTDTQYF.